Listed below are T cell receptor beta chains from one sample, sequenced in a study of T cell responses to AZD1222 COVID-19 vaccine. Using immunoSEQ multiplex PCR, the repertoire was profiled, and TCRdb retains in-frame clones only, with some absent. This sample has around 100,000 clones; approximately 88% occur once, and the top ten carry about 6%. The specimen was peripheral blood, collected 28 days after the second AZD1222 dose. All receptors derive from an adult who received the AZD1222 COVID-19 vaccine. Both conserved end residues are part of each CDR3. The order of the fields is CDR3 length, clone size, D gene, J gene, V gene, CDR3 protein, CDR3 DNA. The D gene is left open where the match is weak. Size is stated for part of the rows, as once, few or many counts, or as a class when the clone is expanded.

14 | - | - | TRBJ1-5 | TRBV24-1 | CATSDLERNQPQHF | TGTGCCACCAGTGATTTAGAAAGGAATCAGCCCCAGCATTTT
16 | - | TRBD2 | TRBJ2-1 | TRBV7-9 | CASSLERGGRNNEQFF | TGTGCCAGCAGCCTCGAGCGGGGGGGAAGGAACAATGAGCAGTTCTTC
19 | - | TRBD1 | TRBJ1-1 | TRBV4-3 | CASSQDGSGQGGYNAEAFF | TGCGCCAGCAGCCAAGATGGGTCGGGCCAGGGGGGTTATAATGCTGAAGCTTTCTTT
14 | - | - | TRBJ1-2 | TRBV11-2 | CASSLGGSGYGYTF | TGTGCCAGCAGCTTAGGCGGCAGCGGCTATGGCTACACCTTC
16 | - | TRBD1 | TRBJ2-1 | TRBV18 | CASSPTEGQGSNEQFF | TGTGCCAGCTCACCCACGGAGGGACAGGGGTCCAATGAGCAGTTCTTC
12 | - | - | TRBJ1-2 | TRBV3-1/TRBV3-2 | CASTDGLYGYTF | TGTGCCAGCACGGACGGACTCTATGGCTACACCTTC
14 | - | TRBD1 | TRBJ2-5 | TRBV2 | CASKSGTVQETQYF | TGTGCCAGCAAGTCCGGGACAGTACAAGAGACCCAGTACTTC
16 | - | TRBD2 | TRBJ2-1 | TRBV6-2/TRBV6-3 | CASSYAPSGADNEQFF | TGTGCCAGCAGTTACGCTCCTAGCGGGGCCGACAATGAGCAGTTCTTC
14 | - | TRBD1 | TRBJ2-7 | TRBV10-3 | CAIAPTGGLREQYF | TGTGCCATCGCCCCCACAGGGGGCTTGAGGGAGCAGTACTTC
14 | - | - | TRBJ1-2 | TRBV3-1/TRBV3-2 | CASSYRAFGSGYTF | TGTGCCAGCAGCTATCGGGCTTTCGGCAGTGGCTACACCTTC
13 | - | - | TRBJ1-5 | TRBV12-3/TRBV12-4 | CASSHGGVQPQHF | TGTGCCAGCAGCCACGGGGGAGTTCAGCCCCAGCATTTT
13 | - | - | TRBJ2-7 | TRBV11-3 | CASSPGHSYEQYF | TGTGCCAGCAGCCCGGGACATTCCTACGAGCAGTACTTC
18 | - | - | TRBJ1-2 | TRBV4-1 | CASSQEGAQGSPNYGYTF | TGCGCCAGCAGCCAAGAAGGGGCTCAGGGTTCCCCGAACTATGGCTACACCTTC
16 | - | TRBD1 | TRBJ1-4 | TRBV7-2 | CASSPQTGATNEKLFF | TGTGCCAGCAGCCCTCAAACAGGGGCAACTAATGAAAAACTGTTTTTT
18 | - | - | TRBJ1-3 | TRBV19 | CASSPLEGLTRSGNTIYF | TGTGCCAGTAGTCCCCTCGAGGGTCTTACTCGCTCTGGAAACACCATATATTTT
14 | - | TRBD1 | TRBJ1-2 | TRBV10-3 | CAISSGQGDYGYTF | TGTGCCATCAGCTCGGGACAGGGGGACTATGGCTACACCTTC
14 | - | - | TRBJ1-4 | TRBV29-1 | CSVQGVGANEKLFF | TGCAGCGTTCAGGGTGTCGGGGCTAATGAAAAACTGTTTTTT
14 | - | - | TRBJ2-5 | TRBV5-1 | CASSVTGSQETQYF | TGCGCCAGCAGCGTGACCGGCTCACAAGAGACCCAGTACTTC
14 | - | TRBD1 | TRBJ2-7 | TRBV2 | CASRAGQGVDEQYF | TGTGCCAGCAGGGCCGGACAGGGGGTCGACGAGCAGTACTTC
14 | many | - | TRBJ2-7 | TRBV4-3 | CASSQAHREGEQYF | TGCGCCAGCAGCCAAGCACACAGGGAAGGCGAGCAGTACTTC
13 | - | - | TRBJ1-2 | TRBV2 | CASSEIGGAGYTF | TGTGCCAGCAGTGAAATAGGTGGAGCCGGCTACACCTTC
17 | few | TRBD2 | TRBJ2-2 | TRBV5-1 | CASSLAGTSGGARELFF | TGCGCCAGCAGCTTGGCCGGGACTAGCGGGGGGGCCCGGGAGCTGTTTTTT
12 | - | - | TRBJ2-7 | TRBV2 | CASRYSNYEQYF | TGTGCCAGTCGGTACAGTAACTACGAGCAGTACTTC